The entry below gives a single TCR beta chain sequence along with its context. The record originates from a study of blood T cell repertoires in COVID-19. Overall study: Donors in the United States, Italy and Spain gave samples during acute or convalescent COVID-19. T cells, B-cell-depleted T cells, or PBMCs supplied cDNA or gDNA.

The CDR3 extends over 15 amino acids. Trimming removed 3 bases from V and 3 bases from J; junction bases left unmatched: 7. Germline CDR1 MGHRA, CDR2 YSYEKL. As handled by the study authors: Amplification with reference gene primers provided the estimates of nucleated cell counts. Sequencing was performed with immunoSEQ multiplex PCR; in TCRdb, only in-frame clones are kept and a portion is missing. That table supplies the V and J calls and clone size; D and trimming were determined from the DNA. The repertoire holds 50,000 to 65,000 clones, with roughly 85% as singletons. Sequencing was performed on peripheral blood. The TCR was taken from a man aged 35-49 years with acute or convalescent COVID-19. The J gene is TRBJ1-2, the V gene TRBV4-1, with TRBD1 matching 7 bases. In DNA, the CDR3 is TGCGCCAGCAGCCAGTACGCCGGGACAGACTATGGCTACACCTTC. As protein: CASSQYAGTDYGYTF.